This entry lists 32 T cell receptor beta chains sequenced from one sample in a study of cytomegalovirus exposure and HLA in healthy donors. In the PCR, 60 Vbeta and 13 Jbeta primers were used. Some clones are missing from TCRdb's copy, which holds only in-frame ones; the method was immunoSEQ multiplex PCR. The sample includes roughly 200,000 clones, roughly 85% of them seen just once. The sequenced sample consisted of PBMCs. The receptor source for this set is a woman in her 30s in good health and CMV-seropositive.

This chain joins TRBV6-5 and TRBJ1-1; D is unresolved. Germline CDR1 reads MNHEY; CDR2 reads SVGAGI. The CDR3 consists of 13 residues. Trimming removed 2 bases from V and 5 bases from J, with 9 bases in between. The CDR3: CASSYEGPTEAFF. The CDR3 DNA is TGTGCCAGCAGTTACGAGGGTCCAACTGAAGCTTTCTTT.

The CDR3 spells CARSLVGSGRAAPNTGELFF. The CDR3 DNA reads TGTGCCAGAAGCTTGGTCGGGAGCGGGAGGGCGGCCCCCAACACCGGGGAGCTGTTTTTT. The rearrangement joins TRBV5-3 to TRBJ2-2; 10 nucleotides align to TRBD2. TRBV5-3 carries the ORF label, with uncertain function. J lost 2 bases, V lost 0 bases, and 13 bases had no gene match. CDR3 length: 20 amino acids.

The CDR3 region is CAWTAGLPEQYF. CDR3 bases: TGTGCCTGGACCGCGGGACTCCCCGAGCAGTACTTC. The chain links TRBV30 to TRBJ2-7, with D tentatively TRBD2 (6 bases). Germline CDR1 GTSNPN, CDR2 SVGIG (reference sequence). With 4 bases removed from V and 6 bases from J, the gap between germline ends came to 13 bases. This CDR3 comprises 12 residues.

The CDR3 here is CASSLTRDEQYF. For the CDR3, the DNA is TGTGCCAGCAGCTTGACCAGGGACGAGCAGTACTTC. This chain joins TRBV5-6 and TRBJ2-7, with D possibly being TRBD1 (5 bases). Germline V gene data show CDR1 as SGHDT and CDR2 as YYEEEE. V gave up 1 base and J gave up 5 bases, with 7 bases separating them. The CDR3 is made up of 12 amino acids.

This clone has just a few counts. The gene calls are TRBV7-2 and TRBJ2-5; weak D call: TRBD2 (5 bases). The V end lost 1 base, the J end lost 7 bases, and 16 bases lay between the germline ends. Germline-derived CDR1 and CDR2 are SGHTA and FQGNSA. This CDR3 comprises 15 residues. The CDR3 DNA sequence: TGTGCCAGCAGCTTAGGCGGGCAAACCCCGGGGACCCAGTACTTC. Translated: CASSLGGQTPGTQYF.

V and J are TRBV11-2 and TRBJ2-1; tentatively, D is TRBD2 (6 bases). The CDR3 loop spans 13 amino acids. Trimming stripped 0 bases from V and 9 bases from J, with 9 bases between. Germline V gene sequence: CDR1 SGHAT, CDR2 FQNNGV. This chain's CDR3 is CASSLDRSGEQFF. The CDR3 DNA is TGTGCCAGCAGCTTAGATCGTAGCGGTGAGCAGTTCTTC.

V and J are TRBV6-9 and TRBJ1-4; 12 nucleotides align to TRBD1. The V segment lost 4 bases and the J segment 2 bases; nucleotides outside the gene matches: 5. Per germline, CDR1 MNHGY and CDR2 SVAAGI. The CDR3 is 17 residues long. CDR3 residues: CASSFGTGGPTNEKLFF. The CDR3 DNA follows: TGTGCCAGCAGTTTCGGGACAGGGGGCCCCACTAATGAAAAACTGTTTTTT.

This sequence joins TRBV12-2 and TRBJ2-7; TRBD1, as called in the table, went unchecked against the DNA. TRBV12-2 is designated a pseudogene. The CDR3 contains 15 residues. The CDR3 here is CASRPGTGTSYEQYF. The CDR3 DNA reads TGTGCAAGTCGACCCGGGACAGGGACATCCTACGAGCAGTACTTC.

The chain recombines TRBV10-3 with TRBJ2-3; a weak D match, TRBD2 (6 bases). The CDR3 length is 13 residues. Trimming shortened V by 5 bases and J by 2 bases, and 8 bases separated the two germline ends. Germline CDR1 reads ENHRY; CDR2 reads SYGVKD. This CDR3 reads CAISRDFTDTQYF. The CDR3 region has the DNA TGTGCCATCAGTAGGGACTTCACAGATACGCAGTATTTT.

In its sample, this clone was seen a few times. V gene TRBV5-4 combines with J gene TRBJ2-1, with 14 positions matching TRBD2. The CDR3 contains 18 residues. Germline CDR1 reads SGHNT; CDR2 reads YYREEE (reference sequence). V dropped 4 bases and J dropped 2; count of bases not matched to a gene: 8. The CDR3 sequence: CASSPPRTSGGTYNEQFF. DNA for the CDR3: TGTGCCAGCAGCCCACCGAGGACTAGCGGGGGGACCTACAATGAGCAGTTCTTC.

The J gene is TRBJ2-1, the V gene TRBV11-3; 8 bases fit TRBD2. This CDR3 is 14 amino acids long. V dropped 5 bases and J dropped 3; count of bases not matched to a gene: 3. CDR1 SGHNT and CDR2 YENEEA come from the germline V gene. The CDR3 DNA reads as TGTGCCAGCAGCCGAAGCGGGAGCTACAATGAGCAGTTCTTC. Translating it yields CASSRSGSYNEQFF.

The chain is built from TRBV7-9 and TRBJ2-3; 9 bases match TRBD1. CDR3 length: 15 residues. CDR1 SEHNR and CDR2 FQNEAQ come from the germline V gene (reference sequence). J was trimmed by 6 bases and V by 5 bases; bases with no gene match: 9. The CDR3 reads CASSAWDRALDTQYF. DNA for the CDR3: TGTGCCAGCAGCGCCTGGGACAGGGCTTTGGATACGCAGTATTTT.

V and J are TRBV5-1 and TRBJ2-5; 7 nucleotides align to TRBD2. The germline CDR1 and CDR2 sequences are SGHRS and YFSETQ. The V segment lost 0 bases and the J segment 3 bases; nucleotides outside the gene matches: 2. This CDR3 has 14 amino acids. The CDR3 sequence is CASSLAAGEETQYF. The CDR3 nucleotides are TGCGCCAGCAGCTTGGCGGCGGGAGAAGAGACCCAGTACTTC.

This clone was seen a handful of times. The chain links TRBV7-9 to TRBJ1-2; no reliable D call. Trimming shortened V by 3 bases and J by 6 bases, and 8 bases separated the two germline ends. Looked up from germline, CDR1 is SEHNR and CDR2 is FQNEAQ (reference sequence). CDR3 length: 12 amino acids. CDR3: CASSLGRDGYTF. The CDR3, as DNA: TGTGCCAGCAGCTTGGGGAGGGATGGCTACACCTTC.

V and J are TRBV7-9 and TRBJ2-5, with 9 bases fitting TRBD1. CDR3 length: 15 residues. Germline-derived CDR1 and CDR2 are SEHNR and FQNEAQ (reference sequence). V shed 1 base and J 4 bases; nucleotides not matched to a gene: 4. The chain's CDR3 is CASSLVTGGRETQYF. The CDR3 DNA is TGTGCCAGCAGCTTAGTAACAGGGGGCAGAGAGACCCAGTACTTC.

The chain has TRBV6-1 and TRBJ2-5; D is ambiguous. The V and J ends lost 6 bases and 0 bases respectively, with 14 bases between them. From germline, CDR1 is MNHNS and CDR2 SASEGT. This CDR3 has 15 residues. The CDR3 region has the DNA TGTGCCAGCAGGAGGCTTTTAGCCTACCAAGAGACCCAGTACTTC. Its protein is CASRRLLAYQETQYF.

The V gene is TRBV7-8, the J gene TRBJ1-3, with a possible D match to TRBD1 (6 bases). The CDR3 spans 17 residues. Between the trimmed V and J ends, which lost 5 bases and 4 bases, there was a span of 21 bases. Germline assignment: CDR1 SGHVS and CDR2 FQNEAQ. Here the CDR3 reads CASSPRLAGEIGNTIYF. In DNA, the CDR3 is TGTGCCAGCAGCCCCCGCTTGGCAGGGGAAATCGGAAACACCATATATTTT.

The rearrangement uses TRBV19 and TRBJ1-1; no clear D. Germline-derived CDR1 and CDR2 are LNHDA and SQIVND (reference sequence). There are 16 residues in the CDR3. The V gene lost 1 base and the J gene lost 1 base, with 13 bases spanning the gap. The CDR3 reads CASSIAWRDQNTEAFF. CDR3 DNA: TGTGCCAGTAGTATAGCTTGGAGGGATCAGAACACTGAAGCTTTCTTT. The complete variable domain, with remaining parts taken from reference TRBV19 and TRBJ1-1, reads DGGITQSPKYLFRKEGQNVTLSCEQNLNHDAMYWYRQDPGQGLRLIYYSQIVNDFQKGDIAEGYSVSREKKESFPLTVTSAQKNPTAFYLCASSIAWRDQNTEAFFGQGTRLTVV.

The J gene is TRBJ2-1, the V gene TRBV18; 8 nucleotides agree with TRBD2. CDR3 length: 16 amino acids. J lost 0 bases, V lost 6 bases, and 7 bases had no gene match. From germline, CDR1 is KGHSH and CDR2 LQKENI. The CDR3 DNA sequence: TGTGCCAGCTCTCCCGGGACTAGAGGCTCCTACAATGAGCAGTTCTTC. The encoded protein is CASSPGTRGSYNEQFF.

The chain is built from TRBV9 and TRBJ2-1; TRBD1 matches at 7 bases. This CDR3 is 13 amino acids long. V trimming: 3 bases; J trimming: 9 bases; junction bases outside the gene matches: 6. From germline, CDR1 is SGDLS and CDR2 YYNGEE. DNA for the CDR3: TGTGCCAGCAGCGCTATACAGGGGACTGAGCAGTTCTTC. Translated: CASSAIQGTEQFF.

This clone occurred once. The chain joins TRBV7-9 to TRBJ1-1; D is undetermined. This CDR3 has 15 residues. V dropped 5 bases and J dropped 1 base, with 14 bases sitting between them. Per germline, CDR1 SEHNR and CDR2 FQNEAQ (reference sequence). Written as DNA, the CDR3 is TGTGCCAGCAGCCCGTATTTACATCAGAACACTGAAGCTTTCTTT. Its protein product is CASSPYLHQNTEAFF.

The gene calls are TRBV11-2 and TRBJ2-7; D not certain. Germline loops: CDR1 SGHAT, CDR2 FQNNGV. The length of the CDR3 is 13 residues. V was clipped by 5 bases and J by 6 bases, with 14 bases between them. For the CDR3, the DNA is TGTGCCAGCAGCCCCGGTTGGGCGCCCGAGCAGTACTTC. Residues: CASSPGWAPEQYF.

The chain employs TRBV7-2 and TRBJ2-1; tentative D call: TRBD1 (6 bases). This CDR3 is built from 14 residues. Trimming stripped 5 bases from V and 6 bases from J, with 14 bases between. CDR1 is SGHTA, CDR2 FQGNSA, per germline. CDR3: CASSRDRSINEQFF. Here the CDR3 DNA reads TGTGCCAGCAGCCGTGACAGGTCTATCAATGAGCAGTTCTTC.

V usage is TRBV29-1 and J usage is TRBJ2-1, with 10 bases aligning to TRBD2. CDR3 length: 14 amino acids. After removal of 6 bases from V and 8 bases from J, the junction contained 10 bases not matched to a gene. The germline V gene encodes CDR1 SQVTM and CDR2 ANQGSEA. CDR3 bases: TGCAGCGTCCAGGGGGTAGCGGGAGGTGATGAGCAGTTCTTC. Its translation: CSVQGVAGGDEQFF.

The chain combines TRBV19 with TRBJ2-5, with D maybe TRBD1 (8 bases). V was trimmed by 4 bases and J by 4 bases, leaving 19 bases between them. Germline V gene sequence: CDR1 LNHDA, CDR2 SQIVND (reference sequence). The CDR3 covers 16 residues. The CDR3 is CASSTDRTGRGETQYF. In nucleotides, the CDR3 is TGTGCCAGTAGTACGGACCGGACAGGGAGGGGAGAGACCCAGTACTTC. The full variable domain, in which reference TRBV19 and TRBJ2-5 provide the parts outside the CDR3, is DGGITQSPKYLFRKEGQNVTLSCEQNLNHDAMYWYRQDPGQGLRLIYYSQIVNDFQKGDIAEGYSVSREKKESFPLTVTSAQKNPTAFYLCASSTDRTGRGETQYFGPGTRLLVL.

The genes are TRBV4-1 and TRBJ2-5, with D perhaps TRBD1 (6 bases). The CDR3 runs 15 residues. Trimming shortened V by 4 bases and J by 4 bases, and 16 bases separated the two germline ends. The germline V gene encodes CDR1 MGHRA and CDR2 YSYEKL. Here the CDR3 reads CASSRGQPLGETQYF. The CDR3 DNA reads TGCGCCAGCAGCCGAGGACAGCCGCTTGGAGAGACCCAGTACTTC.

The V gene is TRBV6-5, the J gene TRBJ2-7, with 7 bases fitting TRBD2. From germline, CDR1 is MNHEY and CDR2 SVGAGI. The CDR3 covers 14 residues. The V segment lost 5 bases and the J segment 6 bases; nucleotides outside the gene matches: 10. CDR3 DNA sequence: TGTGCCAGCAGTCGACTAGCCAGGACTTCCGAGCAGTACTTC. It specifies CASSRLARTSEQYF.

This clone was found a few times. The chain has TRBV6-1 and TRBJ2-7; 8 bases align to TRBD1. CDR3 length equals 13 residues. CDR1 is MNHNS and CDR2 is SASEGT in the germline V gene. Germline trimming cut 2 bases from V and 6 bases from J; bases unmatched to any gene: 3. As DNA, the CDR3 is TGTGCCAGCAGTGAACAGGGGGCGGGCGAGCAGTACTTC. Translation: CASSEQGAGEQYF.

The J gene is TRBJ2-1, the V gene TRBV9; tentative D call: TRBD1 (6 bases). Trimming removed 2 bases from V and 5 bases from J, with 17 bases in between. This CDR3 contains 16 residues. Germline loops: CDR1 SGDLS, CDR2 YYNGEE. The CDR3: CASSVSGTPNDNEQFF. The CDR3 DNA follows: TGTGCCAGCAGCGTCTCCGGGACACCCAACGACAATGAGCAGTTCTTC. The complete variable domain, with remaining parts taken from reference TRBV9 and TRBJ2-1, reads DSGVTQTPKHLITATGQRVTLRCSPRSGDLSVYWYQQSLDQGLQFLIQYYNGEERAKGNILERFSAQQFPDLHSELNLSSLELGDSALYFCASSVSGTPNDNEQFFGPGTRLTVL.

The chain carries TRBV27 and TRBJ2-7; D is perhaps TRBD2 (6 bases). The ends were cut back, 5 bases at V and 4 bases at J, with 18 bases in the middle. This CDR3 contains 15 residues. Germline lookup yields CDR1 MNHEY and CDR2 SMNVEV (reference sequence). CDR3 sequence reads: CASSALWREGYEQYF. The CDR3 nucleotides are TGTGCCAGCAGTGCCCTCTGGCGGGAAGGGTACGAGCAGTACTTC.

V usage is TRBV11-3 and J usage is TRBJ2-3; 8 bases fit TRBD2. From germline, CDR1 is SGHNT and CDR2 YENEEA. The CDR3 is made up of 15 amino acids. The V and J ends lost 6 bases and 3 bases, in that order; junction bases with no gene match: 8. DNA of the CDR3: TGTGCCAGCAGTGCGGGGCGGGAGGCGACAGATACGCAGTATTTT. Amino acid sequence: CASSAGREATDTQYF.

The chain joins TRBV6-5 to TRBJ2-4; 8 positions match TRBD1. The ends lost 6 bases at V and 6 bases at J; junction bases unmatched: 4. Germline lookup yields CDR1 MNHEY and CDR2 SVGAGI. The CDR3 loop spans 13 amino acids. The CDR3 region has the DNA TGTGCCAGCAGGCGGGACAGGCTAAACATTCAGTACTTC. Its protein is CASRRDRLNIQYF.